This T cell receptor beta chain was documented in a study of T cell repertoires in ileal Crohn's disease. Only a few counts were recorded for this clone. The assay was immunoSEQ multiplex PCR, and TCRdb's table has in-frame clones only and misses some. The sample holds about 3,600 clones, 80% to 90% seen once. This TCR came from an adult with Crohn's disease. What was sequenced was ileal tissue.

CDR3 in amino acids: CASTVNQGLTEAFF. The CDR3 nucleotides read TGTGCCAGTACCGTTAACCAGGGCCTAACTGAAGCTTTCTTT. The chain has TRBV19 and TRBJ1-1; tentatively, D is TRBD1 (5 bases). Looked up from germline, CDR1 is LNHDA and CDR2 is SQIVND (reference sequence). The V gene lost 7 bases and the J gene lost 5 bases, with 17 bases spanning the gap. The CDR3 totals 14 residues.